The present entry profiles one TCR beta chain with its context. Antigen specificity is unknown. CD8+ and CD4+ T cells taken from blood had their TCR beta sequenced. Random hexamers were used to reverse transcribe 0.5 to 1 ug of RNA. An immunoSEQ multiplex PCR amplified TCR beta CDR3 over 54 Vbeta and 13 Jbeta. TCRdb reprocessed the immunoSEQ multiplex PCR reads with MiXCR, giving one entry per CDR3 protein. The sample contains roughly 190,000 distinct CDR3 sequences, nearly 97% of which appear only once. This record comes from a study of CD8 T cells in Susac syndrome. Regarding the study as a whole: The study conceded that its TCR sequencing and HLA analysis involved relatively few individuals. The CD4+ T cell repertoires from Susac syndrome exhibited no clonal expansion.

The CDR3 length is 13 residues. The V gene's germline CDR1 is GTSNPN and CDR2 SVGIG (reference sequence). V was shortened by 2 bases and J by 9 bases, with 16 bases between the two germline ends. The J gene is TRBJ1-2, the V gene TRBV30, with D possibly TRBD1 on 5 matching bases. Specimen: CD4+ T cells from PBMCs. This receptor was obtained from a human donor with Susac syndrome. The CDR3 sequence: CAWSTGTANSYTF. In nucleotides, the CDR3 is TGTGCCTGGAGTACCGGGACGGCAAATAGCTACACCTTC.